This T cell receptor (beta chain) was recovered during a study of cytomegalovirus exposure and HLA in healthy donors. The study, taken as a whole, reports: The only immune exposure information that was available was CMV serostatus. Common viral pathogens seemed to be connected with several of the most significant clusters, according to a later analysis.

Trimming removed 0 bases at V and 1 base at J, with 10 bases between. The CDR3 runs 16 residues. CDR1 is MNHEY and CDR2 is SVGAGI in the germline V gene. PCR employed 60 Vbeta and 13 Jbeta primers. The table came from immunoSEQ multiplex PCR; TCRdb's copy has only in-frame clones and leaves some out. Of approximately 160,000 clones listed, roughly 80% are singletons. Remarks on this clone: Its specificity is unknown.

The sequencing sample was made of PBMCs. The chain combines TRBV6-5 with TRBJ2-1; D not certain. The receptor comes from a woman aged 18-29 years in good health and CMV-seronegative. This CDR3 reads CASSYSIGESYNEQFF. DNA for the CDR3: TGTGCCAGCAGTTACTCAATCGGAGAATCCTACAATGAGCAGTTCTTC.